Detailed here is one T cell receptor beta chain. No antigen is known for it. Nothing much larger sits one base from this clone, and base qualities are not available. The data stem from a study of T-cell memory formation after mild COVID-19 (TCRdb year 2021). For the wider study: Most TCR sequence clusters were specific to one of the two donors. Two young, previously healthy adult volunteers made up the cohort, one male and one female. In two donors, T-cell clones that expanded and contracted after mild COVID-19 were tracked by sequencing TCRalpha and TCRbeta repertoires over time.

Ficoll-Paque density gradient centrifugation was the method used to isolate PBMCs. The instrument was an Illumina NovaSeq 6000. TCRalpha and TCRbeta cDNA libraries were constructed by 5'RACE with constant-segment primers, with sample barcodes and unique molecular identifiers being introduced. Trizol reagent was used to extract RNA from every sample. Amplification of the libraries took two PCR steps, and the second step added a second sample barcode plus Illumina TruSeq adapters. Sequencing of the libraries was done on an Illumina NovaSeq, producing 2 x 150 bp paired-end reads. The paper's processing steps were these. Reads were demultiplexed and collapsed into UMI-guided consensus sequences with migec v1.2.7. Using mixcr v2.1.11, UMI consensuses were aligned to TRA and TRB V and J templates and then assembled into clonotypes. Clonotypes were classified as expanded or contracted when called significant by both edgeR and NoisET, with noise models trained on biological replicates. edgeR calls used a false discovery rate-adjusted p below 0.01 and a log2 fold-change threshold of 1. As an exploratory analysis of dynamics, max-normalized trajectories of the 1000 most abundant clonotypes were examined by PCA with hierarchical clustering. Separately sequenced CD4+ and CD8+ repertoires were used to assign the CD4 or CD8 phenotype of responding clones. TCRdb redid the processing of the public reads, applying fastp at Q25 and MiXCR, and retained in-frame beta chains. Every distinct CDR3 protein forms one entry, paired with its most common genes and DNA. The V and J calls come from TCRdb's annotation, not from the publication. The sample contains about 250,000 distinct CDR3 sequences, approximately 15% of them found a single time. The ten biggest clones cover 2.1% of the sample.

Including the terminal cysteine and phenylalanine, the CDR3 comprises 15 residues. Only the CDR3 DNA stays, 45 bases, in frame from base 1. At the junction V is shortened by 3 bases and J by 5 bases, with 17 bases in between. The germline V gene encodes CDR1 SGDLS and CDR2 YYNGEE. General study outcomes and caveats: From day 15 to 85, contracting clones showed balanced CD4/CD8 phenotypes, whereas a second wave of clones that expanded from day 15 to 37 leaned towards CD4+. Contracting CD4+ clones turned up mainly in the CM and EM memory subsets, whereas EMRA was where CD8+ clones were enriched. Some responding clones were detected in pre-infection memory, suggesting pre-existing cross-reactive memory T cells joined the SARS-CoV-2 response. The study covered only a couple of mild cases, and larger cohorts including severe cases with pre-infection samples were considered necessary. Whether the second-wave clones peaking on day 37 were SARS-CoV-2 specific was not confirmed.

The rearrangement joined TRBV9 to TRBJ1-1; the D gene lacks a confident call. The source material was PBMCs or a T cell subset sorted from them (not recorded which). The source is an adult woman who had mild COVID-19 (a few samples of this study predate the infection). The sample titles of this study are shuffled in the database, so cell type and time point are left out; the donor was told from shared clones. CDR3 region: CASSARAGLRTEAFF. In nucleotides, the sequence is TGTGCCAGCAGCGCCAGAGCAGGATTGAGGACTGAAGCTTTCTTT.